Listed here is a single TCR beta chain. These data originate in a study of blood T cell repertoires in COVID-19. Study information: Acute and convalescent COVID-19 samples came from the United States, Italy and Spain. PBMCs, B-cell-depleted T cells, or T cells were the source of the cDNA or gDNA that made up the material.

CDR3 length equals 17 residues. CDR1 and CDR2 (germline): LNHDA, SQIVND (reference sequence). The V end was cut by 9 bases, the J end by 7 bases, with 30 bases between. Sequencing used immunoSEQ multiplex PCR; TCRdb keeps in-frame clones, though not all of them. Found here are tens of thousands of clones, around 86% of them singletons; the top ten hold approximately 5%. The TCR originated in a woman of 80 years or more with acute or convalescent COVID-19. This chain joins TRBV19 and TRBJ2-5; possibly TRBD2 for D (5 bases). Sequencing input: peripheral blood. DNA of the CDR3: TGTGCCAGGTCCCTCACGGATGGAGTGGTTTCTGAGGGGACCCAGTACTTC. Its protein product is CARSLTDGVVSEGTQYF.